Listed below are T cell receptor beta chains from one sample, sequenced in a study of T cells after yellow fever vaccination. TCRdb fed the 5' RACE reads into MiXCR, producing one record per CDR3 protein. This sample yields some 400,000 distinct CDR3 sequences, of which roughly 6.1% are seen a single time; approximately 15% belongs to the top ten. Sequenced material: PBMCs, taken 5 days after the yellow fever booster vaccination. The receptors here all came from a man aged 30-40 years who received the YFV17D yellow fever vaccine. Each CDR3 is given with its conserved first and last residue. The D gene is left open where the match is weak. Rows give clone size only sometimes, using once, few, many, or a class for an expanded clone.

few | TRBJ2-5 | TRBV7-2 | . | TGTGCCAGCAGCTTATGGCGCGGAGAGACCCAGTACTTC | CASSLWRGETQYF
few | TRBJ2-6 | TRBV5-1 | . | TGCGCCAGCAGTTCCACTGACAGGGCCAACGTCCTGACTTTC | CASSSTDRANVLTF
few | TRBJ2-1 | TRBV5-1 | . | TGCGCCAGCAGCTTGGCGGTTCAATACAATGAGCAGTTCTTC | CASSLAVQYNEQFF
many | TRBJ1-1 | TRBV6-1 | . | TGTGCCACCAAGCGGGGGGCCCCTACGAACACTGAAGCTTTCTTT | CATKRGAPTNTEAFF
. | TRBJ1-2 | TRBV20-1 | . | TGCAGTGCCAGGCCCGGGGCGGCTGGCTACACCTTC | CSARPGAAGYTF
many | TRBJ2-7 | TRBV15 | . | TGTGCCACCAGCAGCCGGGACGGGATCCTCTCCTACGAGCAGTACTTC | CATSSRDGILSYEQYF
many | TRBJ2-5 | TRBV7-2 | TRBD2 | TGTGCCAGCAGCCCGGGGGGGTTGCCCCAAGAGACCCAGTACTTC | CASSPGGLPQETQYF
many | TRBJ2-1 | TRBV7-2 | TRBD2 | TGTGCCAGCAGCAGTTCCCGGACTAGCGGGAAGTGGCTCTTC | CASSSSRTSGKWLF
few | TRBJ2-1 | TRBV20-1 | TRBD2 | TGCAGTGCCAGAACCCTAGCGGGAGAAAATGAGCAGTTCTTC | CSARTLAGENEQFF
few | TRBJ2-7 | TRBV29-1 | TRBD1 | TGCAGCGGACAGACAGGGGGTTACGAGCAGTACTTC | CSGQTGGYEQYF
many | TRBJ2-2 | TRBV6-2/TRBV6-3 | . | TGTGCCAGCACCAGACTGCCTTACAACGGGGAGCTGTTTTTT | CASTRLPYNGELFF
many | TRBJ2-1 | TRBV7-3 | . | TGTGCCAGCAGCTTAACCCTAACCTCCTACAATGAGCAGTTCTTC | CASSLTLTSYNEQFF
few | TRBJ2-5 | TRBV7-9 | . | TGTGCCAGCAGCTTACAGGGAGTTGGTGAGACCCAGTACTTC | CASSLQGVGETQYF
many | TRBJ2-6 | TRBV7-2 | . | TGTGCCAGCAGCTTAGCACTCCGGTTGGCTGGGGCCAACGTCCTGACTTTC | CASSLALRLAGANVLTF
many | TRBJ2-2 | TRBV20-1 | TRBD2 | TGCAGTGCTAGGGGACTAGCGGGCACCGGGGAGCTGTTTTTT | CSARGLAGTGELFF
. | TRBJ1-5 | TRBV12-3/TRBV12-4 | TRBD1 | TGTGCCATCAGTTTATTGCCGCAGGGGGCGGGAAGCAATCAGCCCCAGCATTTT | CAISLLPQGAGSNQPQHF
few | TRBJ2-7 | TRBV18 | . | TGTGCCAGCTCACCACCATCCCAGGGATACGAGCAGTACTTC | CASSPPSQGYEQYF
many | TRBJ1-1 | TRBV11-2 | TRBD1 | TGTGCCAGCAGCTCGACGGACAGGGGGGCGGACACTGAAGCTTTCTTT | CASSSTDRGADTEAFF
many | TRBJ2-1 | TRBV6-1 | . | TGTGCCAGCAGCCCCCCCAGCGACTCGAATGAGCAGTTCTTC | CASSPPSDSNEQFF
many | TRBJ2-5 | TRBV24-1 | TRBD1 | TGTGCCACCAGTGATTTCACAGGGGGCTTAGAGACCCAGTACTTC | CATSDFTGGLETQYF
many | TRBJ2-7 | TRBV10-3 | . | TGTGCCATCAGGTCCGGGACGGTCTCCTACGAGCAGTACTTC | CAIRSGTVSYEQYF
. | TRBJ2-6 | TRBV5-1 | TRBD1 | TGCGCCAGCAGCTTGGCCTGGACAGGGGTTGGGGCCAACGTCCTGACTTTC | CASSLAWTGVGANVLTF
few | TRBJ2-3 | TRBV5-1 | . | TGCGCCAGCAGTTTTGCCCAAATCACAGATACGCAGTATTTT | CASSFAQITDTQYF
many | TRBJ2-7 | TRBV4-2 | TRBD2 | TGTGCCAGCAGCCAAGCACTAGCGGAGGTCTACGAGCAGTACTTC | CASSQALAEVYEQYF
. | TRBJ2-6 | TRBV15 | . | TGTGCCACCAGCAGAGAGGGACAACCTGGGGCCAACGTCCTGACTTTC | CATSREGQPGANVLTF
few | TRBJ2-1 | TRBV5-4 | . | TGTGCCAGCAGCTTCGGGGGTTCGGGGCAGTTCTTC | CASSFGGSGQFF
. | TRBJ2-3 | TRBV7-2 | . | TGTGCCAGCAGCAACCGTGCCTGGGCAGATACGCAGTATTTT | CASSNRAWADTQYF
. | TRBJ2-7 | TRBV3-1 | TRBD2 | TGTGCCAGCAGGTCGAGCGGGAGAGCCTACGAGCAGTACTTC | CASRSSGRAYEQYF
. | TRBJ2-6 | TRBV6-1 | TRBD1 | TGTGCCAGCATCGGGACAGGGAACTCTGGGGCCAACGTCCTGACTTTC | CASIGTGNSGANVLTF
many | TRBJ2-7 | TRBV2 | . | TGTGCCAGCACTAGGCAGGCCCTCTACGAGCAGTACTTC | CASTRQALYEQYF
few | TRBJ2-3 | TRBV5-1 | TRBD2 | TGCGCCAGCAGCGGAAACCGACTAGCGGTCGATACGCAGTATTTT | CASSGNRLAVDTQYF
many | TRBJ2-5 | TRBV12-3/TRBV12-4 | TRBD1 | TGTGCCAGCAGCTGGACAGGTGGGCCGGAGACCCAGTACTTC | CASSWTGGPETQYF
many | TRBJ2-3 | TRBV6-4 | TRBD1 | TGTGCCAGCAGTGACTCACAGGGGGCAGATACGCAGTATTTT | CASSDSQGADTQYF
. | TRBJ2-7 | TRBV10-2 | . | TGCGCCAGCGGAAATGGCGAGCAGTACTTC | CASGNGEQYF